Listed here is a single T cell receptor (beta chain). Antigen specificity is unknown. The record originates from a study of T cell responses to AZD1222 COVID-19 vaccine. Germline-derived CDR1 and CDR2 are SGDLS and YYNGEE. V lost 4 bases to trimming and J lost 5 bases, with 10 bases between them. The length of the CDR3 is 13 residues. Regarding the study as a whole: Spike-specific TCR breadth and depth rose after two AZD1222 doses.

The protocol was immunoSEQ multiplex PCR, while the TCRdb copy is restricted to in-frame clones and leaves out a portion. The sample lists 70,000 or so clones; approximately 87% were seen once. The sequence derives from an adult who received the AZD1222 COVID-19 vaccine. Material: peripheral blood, obtained 28 days after the second AZD1222 dose. The chain couples TRBV9 to TRBJ2-4; the D is unclear. The CDR3 DNA sequence: TGTGCCAGCAGCCGCGTAGGAGAAAACATTCAGTACTTC. As protein: CASSRVGENIQYF.